This T cell receptor beta chain appears in the sequencing data of a study of shared clonotypes between healthy human individuals. About the study: The donors, a couple of women and a few men, were aged 18 to 49.

How the authors handled the data: Filtering was not the same, since immunoSEQ gave junction-only sequences without quality scores. The assay was immunoSEQ multiplex PCR, and TCRdb's table has in-frame clones only and misses some. That table furnishes V, J and clone size, whereas the DNA furnished D and trimming. The sample has 2 million to 3 million clones; 93% are singletons. J lost 6 bases, V lost 4 bases, and 9 bases had no gene match. The CDR3 length is 17 residues. Germline assignment: CDR1 SGHTA and CDR2 FQGNSA. J is TRBJ2-2 and V is TRBV7-2, with 12 bases identical to TRBD2. The specimen sequenced was naive CD4+ T cells from PBMCs. This sample's subset: CD45RA+ positively selected. This receptor was obtained from a man between 18 and 35 years old in good health. Some clones in this sample may be carry-over from other donors' samples. Here the CDR3 reads CASSSRLAGDGAGELFF. The CDR3 DNA is TGTGCCAGCAGCTCGCGACTAGCGGGAGACGGGGCCGGGGAGCTGTTTTTT.